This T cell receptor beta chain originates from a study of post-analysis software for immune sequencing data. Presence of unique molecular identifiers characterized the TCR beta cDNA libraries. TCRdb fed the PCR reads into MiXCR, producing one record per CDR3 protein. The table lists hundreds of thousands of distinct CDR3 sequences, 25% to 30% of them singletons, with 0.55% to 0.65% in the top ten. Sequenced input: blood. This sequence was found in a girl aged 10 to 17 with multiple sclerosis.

CDR3 sequence reads: CASTWEESRREQFF. Written as DNA, the CDR3 is TGTGCCAGCACATGGGAGGAGTCACGGCGTGAGCAGTTCTTC. This rearrangement joins TRBV2 to TRBJ2-1; weak D call: TRBD2 (6 bases). This CDR3 has 14 residues. The V gene's germline CDR1 is SNHLY and CDR2 FYNNEI. V lost 7 bases, J lost 9 bases, and 19 bases lay in between.